This T cell receptor (beta chain) appears in the sequencing data of a study of cytomegalovirus exposure and HLA in healthy donors. Looking at the study overall: Earlier findings included 117 million unique TCR beta sequences obtained from 180 million or so T cells. Clustering assigned around 77% of the roughly 400 genotyped donors to the Caucasian-associated ancestry cluster. Study-wide results and limits: In a later analysis, CMV-associated beta chains were mostly HLA-associated, it appeared. Highest at DRB1 and lowest at HLA-C, TCR association rates differed among HLA loci in a later analysis.

CDR1 is ENHRY and CDR2 is SYGVKD in the germline V gene. V was clipped by 11 bases and J by 0 bases, with 13 bases between them. The CDR3 totals 14 residues. The study ran its PCR with 60 Vbeta and 13 Jbeta primers. TCRdb keeps only in-frame clones here, not all; method: immunoSEQ multiplex PCR. The sample shows 150,000 or so clones, roughly 70% of them seen only once. Comment on this clone: Its antigen is still unknown.

This TCR was recovered from a man between 35 and 55 years old in good health and CMV-seropositive. The rearrangement links TRBV10-3 to TRBJ2-2; D uncertain. Sequencing was carried out using PBMCs. In DNA, the CDR3 is TGTGCCTTTAGAACTGCCGCGAACACCGGGGAGCTGTTTTTT. It encodes CAFRTAANTGELFF.